This T cell receptor (beta chain) comes out of a study of cytomegalovirus exposure and HLA in healthy donors. Primers: 60 Vbeta forward and 13 Jbeta reverse. Sequencing was performed with immunoSEQ multiplex PCR; in TCRdb, only in-frame clones are kept and a portion is missing. This table has roughly 140,000 clones, around 73% appearing once. The CDR3 extends over 13 amino acids. Trimming left V 2 bases short and J 2 bases short, with 4 bases between. Per the germline V gene, CDR1 is ENHRY and CDR2 is SYGVKD. The chain links TRBV10-3 to TRBJ1-5; D is unresolved. Sample: PBMCs. This TCR was recovered from a human donor in good health. The CDR3 DNA sequence: TGTGCCATCAGTGAGGCGGGCAATCAGCCCCAGCATTTT. Its protein product is CAISEAGNQPQHF.